This T cell receptor (beta chain) is drawn from a study of blood T cell repertoires in COVID-19. Whole-study context: In each case, the material was cDNA or gDNA derived from T cells, B-cell-depleted T cells, or PBMCs.

Here immunoSEQ multiplex PCR was the method, and the copy in TCRdb shows in-frame clones only, minus some. Of about 100,000 clones in the sample, approximately 86% were seen once. This CDR3 comprises 14 residues. Germline CDR1 MGHDK, CDR2 SYGVNS. Trimming shortened V by 6 bases and J by 5 bases, and 16 bases separated the two germline ends. The sequenced sample was PBMCs or T cells enriched from blood (not recorded which). The rearrangement links TRBV25-1 to TRBJ1-1; TRBD1 might be the D (6 bases). This clonotype was obtained from a woman aged 45 to 65 who had recovered from COVID-19. The CDR3, as DNA: TGTGCCAGCAGCTCGGGGGGGGCTTTGACTGAAGCTTTCTTT. Amino acid sequence: CASSSGGALTEAFF.